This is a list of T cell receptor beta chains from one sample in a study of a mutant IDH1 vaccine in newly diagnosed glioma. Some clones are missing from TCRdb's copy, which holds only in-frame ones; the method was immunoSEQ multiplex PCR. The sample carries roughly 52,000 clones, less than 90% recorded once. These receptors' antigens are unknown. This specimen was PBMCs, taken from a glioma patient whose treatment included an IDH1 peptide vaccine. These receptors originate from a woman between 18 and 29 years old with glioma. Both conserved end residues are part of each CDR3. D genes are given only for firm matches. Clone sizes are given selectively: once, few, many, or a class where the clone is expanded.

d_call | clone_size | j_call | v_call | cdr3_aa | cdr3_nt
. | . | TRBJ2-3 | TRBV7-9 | CASSLLADTQYF | TGTGCCAGCAGCTTACTAGCAGATACGCAGTATTTT
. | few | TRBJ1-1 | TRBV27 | CASSLGGGTEAFF | TGTGCCAGCAGTTTGGGTGGCGGCACTGAAGCTTTCTTT
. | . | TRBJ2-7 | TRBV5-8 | CASSHYEQYF | TGTGCCAGCAGCCACTACGAGCAGTACTTC
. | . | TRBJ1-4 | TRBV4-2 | CASSQDWGWAGSTSNEKLFF | TGTGCCAGCAGCCAAGATTGGGGTTGGGCAGGCTCAACCAGTAATGAAAAACTGTTTTTT
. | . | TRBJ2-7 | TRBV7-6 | CASSLGFGRGDEQYF | TGTGCCAGCAGCTTAGGATTCGGCAGGGGGGACGAGCAGTACTTC
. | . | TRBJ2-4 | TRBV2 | CASSPILAKNIQYF | TGTGCCAGCAGTCCCATATTAGCCAAAAACATTCAGTACTTC
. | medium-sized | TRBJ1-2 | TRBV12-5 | CASGLGGVFITSNYGYTF | TGTGCTAGTGGTTTGGGTGGGGTTTTCATAACCTCTAACTATGGCTACACCTTC
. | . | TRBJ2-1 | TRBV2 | CASKGGLYNEQFF | TGTGCCAGCAAAGGGGGACTCTACAATGAGCAGTTCTTC
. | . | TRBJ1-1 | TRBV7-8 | CASSLRSAGNTEAFF | TGTGCCAGCAGCCTCCGATCAGCAGGGAACACTGAAGCTTTCTTT
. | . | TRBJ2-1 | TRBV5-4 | CASSFTPGGSGEQFF | TGTGCCAGCAGCTTTACGCCTGGGGGATCGGGTGAGCAGTTCTTC
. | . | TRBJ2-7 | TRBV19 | CASSTNGASYEQYF | TGTGCCAGTAGTACAAACGGTGCCTCCTACGAGCAGTACTTC
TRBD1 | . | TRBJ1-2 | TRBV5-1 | CASSHKQGGSRGYTF | TGCGCCAGCAGCCACAAACAGGGGGGGTCTAGAGGCTACACCTTC
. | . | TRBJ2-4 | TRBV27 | CASSLREFSKNIQYF | TGTGCCAGCAGTTTAAGAGAGTTTTCCAAAAACATTCAGTACTTC
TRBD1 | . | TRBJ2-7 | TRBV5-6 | CASSLPGGDEQYF | TGTGCCAGCAGCTTGCCAGGGGGAGACGAGCAGTACTTC
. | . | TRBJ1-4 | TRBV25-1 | CASSETQAVNEKLFF | TGTGCCAGCAGTGAAACACAGGCGGTTAATGAAAAACTGTTTTTT
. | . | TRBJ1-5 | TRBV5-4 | CASSRAGGNQPQHF | TGTGCCAGCAGTCGAGCGGGAGGCAATCAGCCCCAGCATTTT
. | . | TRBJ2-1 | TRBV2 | CASRAQTVEQFF | TGTGCCAGCAGAGCACAGACAGTAGAGCAGTTCTTC
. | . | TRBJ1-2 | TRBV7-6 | CASTLDPGGYGYTF | TGTGCCAGCACCCTTGATCCGGGCGGCTATGGCTACACCTTC
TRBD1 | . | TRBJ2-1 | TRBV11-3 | CASSVLTGVEQFF | TGTGCCAGCAGCGTCCTGACAGGGGTTGAGCAGTTCTTC
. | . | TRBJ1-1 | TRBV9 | CASTLTPSNTEAFF | TGTGCCAGCACCTTGACACCTTCTAACACTGAAGCTTTCTTT
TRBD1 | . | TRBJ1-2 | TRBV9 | CASSRDSNYGYTF | TGTGCCAGCAGCCGGGACAGCAACTATGGCTACACCTTC
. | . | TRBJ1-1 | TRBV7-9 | CASSPTEAFF | TGTGCCAGCAGCCCCACTGAAGCTTTCTTT
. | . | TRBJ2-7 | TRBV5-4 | CASKGDSYEQYF | TGTGCCAGCAAAGGGGATTCCTACGAGCAGTACTTC
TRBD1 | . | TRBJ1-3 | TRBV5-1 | CASSLTGGYGNTIYF | TGCGCCAGCAGCTTGACAGGGGGATATGGAAACACCATATATTTT
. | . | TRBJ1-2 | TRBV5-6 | CASSLKSAYYGYTF | TGTGCCAGCAGCTTGAAATCGGCCTACTATGGCTACACCTTC
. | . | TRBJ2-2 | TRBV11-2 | CASSSFLGELFF | TGTGCCAGCAGCTCTTTCCTGGGGGAGCTGTTTTTT
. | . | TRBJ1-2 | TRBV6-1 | CASSDGGFRNVDYGYTF | TGTGCCAGTAGTGATGGCGGCTTTCGGAACGTCGACTATGGCTACACCTTC
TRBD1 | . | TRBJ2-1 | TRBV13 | CASSSTTGAGNEQFF | TGTGCCAGCAGCTCGACGACAGGGGCAGGCAATGAGCAGTTCTTC
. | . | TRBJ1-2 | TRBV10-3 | CAISESPGHPLGYTF | TGTGCCATCAGTGAGTCCCCGGGACATCCTCTTGGCTACACCTTC
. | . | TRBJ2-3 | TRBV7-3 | CASSVTMGETDTQYF | TGTGCCAGCAGCGTTACGATGGGGGAAACAGATACGCAGTATTTT
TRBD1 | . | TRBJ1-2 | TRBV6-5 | CASSYPGQGAGYTF | TGTGCCAGCAGCTACCCGGGACAGGGAGCTGGCTACACCTTC
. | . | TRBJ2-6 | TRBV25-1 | CASNGANVLTF | TGTGCCAGCAATGGGGCCAACGTCCTGACTTTC
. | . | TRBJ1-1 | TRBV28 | CASSPPPSEAFF | TGTGCCAGCAGTCCCCCTCCCTCTGAAGCTTTCTTT
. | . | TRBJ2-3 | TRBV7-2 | CAIPRGPDTQYF | TGTGCCATCCCCAGGGGTCCAGATACGCAGTATTTT
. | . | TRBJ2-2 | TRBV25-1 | CASSWNIANTGELFF | TGTGCCAGCAGTTGGAACATCGCGAACACCGGGGAGCTGTTTTTT
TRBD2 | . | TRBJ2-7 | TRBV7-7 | CASSLGRGYEQYF | TGTGCCAGCAGCCTTGGGAGGGGATACGAGCAGTACTTC
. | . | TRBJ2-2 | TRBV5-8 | CASSATQGATGELFF | TGTGCCAGCAGCGCAACACAGGGTGCCACCGGGGAGCTGTTTTTT
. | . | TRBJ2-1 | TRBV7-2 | CASSLVRATNEQFF | TGTGCCAGCAGCTTAGTGCGGGCCACGAATGAGCAGTTCTTC
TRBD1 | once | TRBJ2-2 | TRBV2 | CASRLDRKNTGELFF | TGTGCCAGCAGGCTGGACAGGAAGAACACCGGGGAGCTGTTTTTT
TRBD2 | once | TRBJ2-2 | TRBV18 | CASSPRLAGRTNTGELFF | TGTGCCAGCTCACCCCGACTAGCGGGGAGAACGAACACCGGGGAGCTGTTTTTT
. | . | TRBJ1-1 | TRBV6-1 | CASSESGRPEAFF | TGTGCCAGCAGTGAAAGCGGCAGGCCCGAAGCTTTCTTT
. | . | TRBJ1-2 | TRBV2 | CASSLSTGSYGYTF | TGTGCCAGCAGCTTATCGACAGGCAGCTATGGCTACACCTTC
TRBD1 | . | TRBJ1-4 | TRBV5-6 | CASSMTGVATNEKLFF | TGTGCCAGCAGCATGACAGGGGTTGCAACTAATGAAAAACTGTTTTTT
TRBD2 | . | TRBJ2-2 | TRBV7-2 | CASSSPGSGGGALKLFF | TGTGCCAGCAGCTCCCCGGGTAGCGGGGGCGGGGCCCTGAAGCTGTTTTTT
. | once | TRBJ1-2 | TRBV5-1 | CASSLPGRPYGYTF | TGCGCCAGCAGCTTGCCGGGGAGGCCCTATGGCTACACCTTC
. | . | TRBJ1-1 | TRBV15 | CATSRETKGAEAFF | TGTGCCACCAGCAGAGAGACTAAGGGGGCTGAAGCTTTCTTT
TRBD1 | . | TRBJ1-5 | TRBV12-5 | CASGKGTADSNQPQHF | TGTGCTAGTGGTAAGGGGACAGCCGATAGCAATCAGCCCCAGCATTTT
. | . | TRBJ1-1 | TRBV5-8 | CASSLRGYTEAFF | TGTGCCAGCAGCTTGCGGGGGTACACTGAAGCTTTCTTT
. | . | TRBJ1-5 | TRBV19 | CASSIPRQVKSQPQHF | TGTGCCAGTAGTATACCCCGACAGGTAAAGAGTCAGCCCCAGCATTTT
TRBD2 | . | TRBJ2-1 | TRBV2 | CASSILAGGKQFF | TGTGCCAGCAGCATACTAGCGGGAGGGAAGCAGTTCTTC
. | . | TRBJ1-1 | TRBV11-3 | CASSLEGVTEAFF | TGTGCCAGCAGCTTAGAAGGGGTGACTGAAGCTTTCTTT
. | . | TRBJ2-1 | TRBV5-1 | CASSLGPSYNEQFF | TGCGCCAGCAGCTTGGGACCCTCCTACAATGAGCAGTTCTTC
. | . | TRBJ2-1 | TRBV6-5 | CASSPGYEQFF | TGTGCCAGCAGTCCTGGATATGAGCAGTTCTTC
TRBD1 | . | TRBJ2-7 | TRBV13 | CASRQGAYEQYF | TGTGCCAGCAGACAGGGGGCCTACGAGCAGTACTTC
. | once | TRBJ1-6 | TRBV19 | CASGGRGGYSPLHF | TGTGCCAGTGGGGGGCGAGGAGGATATTCACCCCTCCACTTT
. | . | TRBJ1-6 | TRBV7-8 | CASTPWGRSSPLHF | TGTGCCAGCACTCCTTGGGGGAGGAGTTCACCCCTCCACTTT
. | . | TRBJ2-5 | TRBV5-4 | CASSLGTYQETQYF | TGTGCCAGCAGCTTAGGGACGTACCAAGAGACCCAGTACTTC
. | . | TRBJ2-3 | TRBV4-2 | CASGAGPTDTQYF | TGTGCCAGCGGTGCGGGGCCCACAGATACGCAGTATTTT
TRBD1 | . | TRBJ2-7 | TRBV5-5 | CASSFSTGGYEQYF | TGTGCCAGCAGCTTTTCGACAGGGGGCTACGAGCAGTACTTC
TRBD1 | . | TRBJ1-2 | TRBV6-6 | CASSPTGVYGYTF | TGTGCCAGCAGCCCGACAGGGGTCTATGGCTACACCTTC